The 13 T cell receptor beta chains below all came from one sample that was sequenced in a study of cytomegalovirus exposure and HLA in healthy donors. Researchers ran the PCR with 60 Vbeta and 13 Jbeta primers. Data came from immunoSEQ multiplex PCR; TCRdb stores just in-frame clones and leaves some out. The data show more than 150,000 clones, more than 65% seen once. Sequencing was done on a sample of PBMCs. All receptors derive from a man in his forties or fifties in good health and CMV-seronegative.

Worth noting for this clone: Other DNA sequences in the sample encode the same CDR3. This sequence joins TRBV20-1 and TRBJ1-2; possibly TRBD1 for D (5 bases). Germline values: CDR1 DFQATT, CDR2 SNEGSKA (reference sequence). CDR3 length: 11 residues. The CDR3 sequence is CSASSGGLNTF. In DNA form, the CDR3 reads TGCAGCGCTTCTTCGGGGGGTTTGAACACCTTC.

This clone was counted a single time. The chain links TRBV2 to TRBJ1-5; 7 bases agree with TRBD1. V lost 3 bases and J lost 4; bases outside the gene matches: 9. The germline CDR1 and CDR2 sequences are SNHLY and FYNNEI. The CDR3 has 16 amino acids. Written as DNA, the CDR3 is TGTGCCAGCAGTGAGGTGAGCAGGGGGGCAAATCAGCCCCAGCATTTT. It yields the protein CASSEVSRGANQPQHF.

This chain links TRBV6-5 with TRBJ2-1; D is possibly TRBD2 (6 bases). Germline CDR1 and CDR2: MNHEY and SVGAGI. There are 13 residues in the CDR3. V lost 3 bases and J 7 bases, leaving 10 bases between the germline ends. The CDR3 loop is CASSYFRGNEQFF. DNA for the CDR3: TGTGCCAGCAGTTATTTCCGGGGGAATGAGCAGTTCTTC.

The J gene is TRBJ2-2, the V gene TRBV5-1; D not resolved. The germline gives CDR1 SGHRS, CDR2 YFSETQ. Trimming left V 9 bases short and J 0 bases short, with 18 bases between. CDR3 length equals 16 residues. CDR3 nucleotide sequence: TGCGCCACCTCCTTCCTGGCGGTTACGAACACCGGGGAGCTGTTTTTT. Its protein is CATSFLAVTNTGELFF.

The chain employs TRBV7-2 and TRBJ1-6; tentatively, D is TRBD1 (5 bases). The V end lost 1 base, the J end lost 3 bases, and 10 bases lay between the germline ends. From germline, CDR1 is SGHTA and CDR2 FQGNSA. The CDR3 length is 16 residues. This chain's CDR3 is CASSLDAQGYNSPLHF. CDR3 nucleotides: TGTGCCAGCAGCTTAGATGCCCAGGGCTATAATTCACCCCTCCACTTT.

This clone was counted a single time. The chain couples TRBV19 to TRBJ1-1; D not resolved. The CDR3 is 11 amino acids. Germline values: CDR1 LNHDA, CDR2 SQIVND (reference sequence). The V and J ends lost 7 bases and 6 bases respectively, with 9 bases between them. CDR3 coding DNA: TGTGCCAGTACCTCCGAGGCTGAAGCTTTCTTT. Protein product: CASTSEAEAFF.

The chain recombines TRBV19 with TRBJ1-1; the D gene is possibly TRBD1 (6 bases). Per the germline V gene, CDR1 is LNHDA and CDR2 is SQIVND (reference sequence). The CDR3 covers 13 residues. V was trimmed by 3 bases and J by 9 bases, leaving 14 bases between them. In nucleotides, the CDR3 is TGTGCCAGTAGTATCTGGGGGCCGGATCAAGCTTTCTTT. The encoded protein is CASSIWGPDQAFF.

The V gene is TRBV2, the J gene TRBJ2-3, with 8 bases aligning to TRBD2. V dropped 8 bases and J dropped 3; count of bases not matched to a gene: 7. The CDR3 sequence is 14 residues long. CDR1 and CDR2 from the germline V gene are SNHLY and FYNNEI. CDR3 amino acids: CASCRTSSTDTQYF. The CDR3 region has the DNA TGTGCCAGCTGCCGGACTAGCTCGACAGATACGCAGTATTTT.

The rearrangement joins TRBV7-2 to TRBJ1-3; D may be TRBD1 (6 bases). This CDR3 spans 15 amino acids. Trimming took off 2 bases at V and 4 bases at J, with 12 bases between the two ends. Germline V gene data show CDR1 as SGHTA and CDR2 as FQGNSA. CDR3 amino acids: CASSLPWTAGNTIYF. CDR3 nucleotide sequence: TGTGCCAGCAGCTTACCGTGGACAGCCGGAAACACCATATATTTT.

This sequence joins TRBV7-2 and TRBJ2-3, with 10 bases lining up with TRBD2. In germline, CDR1 is SGHTA, CDR2 FQGNSA. The CDR3 runs 15 residues. The V and J ends lost 4 bases and 3 bases, in that order; junction bases with no gene match: 4. The CDR3 DNA is TGTGCCAGCAGCTCACCGGGACTAGCGACAGATACGCAGTATTTT. It specifies CASSSPGLATDTQYF.

V is TRBV7-2 and J is TRBJ1-6; a possible D gene is TRBD1 (5 bases). Trimming removed 5 bases at V and 6 bases at J, with 8 bases between. Germline CDR1 and CDR2: SGHTA and FQGNSA. The CDR3 extends over 13 amino acids. The CDR3 protein is CASSRDFNSPLHF. CDR3 in DNA: TGTGCCAGCAGCCGGGACTTTAATTCACCCCTCCACTTT.

The J gene is TRBJ2-3, the V gene TRBV15; 8 nucleotides line up with TRBD2. CDR1 and CDR2 from the germline V gene are LNHNV and YYDKDF (reference sequence). With V trimmed by 3 bases and J by 5 bases, 4 bases remained unmatched. The length of the CDR3 is 14 residues. The CDR3: CATSSRGGRDTQYF. DNA of the CDR3: TGTGCCACCAGCAGTCGGGGGGGCAGAGATACGCAGTATTTT. Full variable domain (rest looked up from reference TRBV15 and TRBJ2-3): DAMVIQNPRYQVTQFGKPVTLSCSQTLNHNVMYWYQQKSSQAPKLLFHYYDKDFNNEADTPDNFQSRRPNTSFCFLDIRSPGLGDTAMYLCATSSRGGRDTQYFGPGTRLTVL.

The chain recombines TRBV19 with TRBJ2-7, with 7 bases that match TRBD2. Germline V gene data show CDR1 as LNHDA and CDR2 as SQIVND (reference sequence). The V segment lost 3 bases and the J segment 3 bases; nucleotides outside the gene matches: 8. CDR3 length: 15 amino acids. The CDR3 region has the DNA TGTGCCAGTAGTATGAGCCGGGGGGTTCTCTACGAGCAGTACTTC. Amino acid sequence: CASSMSRGVLYEQYF.